What follows are 2 T cell receptor beta chains derived from one specimen sequenced in a study of human T cells and chemical hapten exposure (dated by TCRdb to the early 2020s). The protocol used for the library was RACE. TCRdb records NextSeq 500 as the sequencer. Using fastp at Q25 and MiXCR, TCRdb reprocessed the public reads and kept productive beta chains. Rows are combined by CDR3 protein, so each entry shows the most common genes and DNA. The sample table shows a few hundred thousand distinct CDR3 sequences, and roughly 4.8% are seen once. Approximately 2.1% of the sample belongs to the ten largest clones. The time point label here, explained by the study, means: patch test 1, 2 weeks after DPC sensitization. The sample's treatment or condition label, in plain terms: therapeutic diphenylcyclopropenone sensitization with weekly scalp DPC. Sequences were derived from whole blood, sampled in connection with sensitization to the hapten diphenylcyclopropenone (DPC). Every receptor here comes from a woman aged 45-59 years with alopecia areata. Some clones in this sample may be carry-over from other donors' samples.

The chain has TRBV6-5 and TRBJ2-5; D is perhaps TRBD1 (5 bases). The V gene lost 6 bases and the J gene lost 5 bases, with 10 bases spanning the gap. Germline assignment: CDR1 MNHEY and CDR2 SVGAGI. The CDR3 is 12 residues long. The CDR3 sequence: CASRGPGETQYF. For the CDR3, the DNA is TGTGCCAGCAGGGGGCCTGGGGAGACCCAGTACTTC.

The chain combines TRBV29-1 with TRBJ2-1; 10 positions agree with TRBD2. This CDR3 contains 15 residues. The germline CDR1 and CDR2 sequences are SQVTM and ANQGSEA. Trimming removed 0 bases from V and 7 bases from J; junction bases left unmatched: 6. This CDR3 reads CSVEDPSGRANEQFF. The DNA for the CDR3 is TGCAGCGTTGAAGATCCGAGCGGGAGGGCGAATGAGCAGTTCTTC.